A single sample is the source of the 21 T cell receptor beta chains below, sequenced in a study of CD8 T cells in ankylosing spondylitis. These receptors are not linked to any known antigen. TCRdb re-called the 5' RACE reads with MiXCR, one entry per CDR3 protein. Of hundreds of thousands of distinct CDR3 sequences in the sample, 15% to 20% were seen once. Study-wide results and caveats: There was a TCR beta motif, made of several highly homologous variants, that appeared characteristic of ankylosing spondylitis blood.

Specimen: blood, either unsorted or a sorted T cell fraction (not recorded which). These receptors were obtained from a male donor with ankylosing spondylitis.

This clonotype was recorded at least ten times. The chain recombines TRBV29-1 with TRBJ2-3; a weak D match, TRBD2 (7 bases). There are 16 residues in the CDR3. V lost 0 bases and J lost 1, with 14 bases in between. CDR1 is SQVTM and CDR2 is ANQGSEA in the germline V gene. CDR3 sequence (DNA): TGCAGCGTTGAAGATCTCCCGGGGGGCCGCACAGATACGCAGTATTTT. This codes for CSVEDLPGGRTDTQYF.

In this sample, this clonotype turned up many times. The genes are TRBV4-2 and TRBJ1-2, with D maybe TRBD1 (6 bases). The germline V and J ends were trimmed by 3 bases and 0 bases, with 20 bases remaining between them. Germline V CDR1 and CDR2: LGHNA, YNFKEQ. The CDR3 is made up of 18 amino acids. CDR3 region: CASSQSGDRDNTNYGYTF. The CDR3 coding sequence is TGTGCCAGCAGCCAGTCGGGGGACCGGGACAATACTAACTATGGCTACACCTTC.

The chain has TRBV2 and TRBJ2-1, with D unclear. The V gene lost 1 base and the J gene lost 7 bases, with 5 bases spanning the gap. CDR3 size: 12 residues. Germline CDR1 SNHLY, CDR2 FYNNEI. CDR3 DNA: TGTGCCAGCAGTGAAGGCCCGAATGAGCAGTTCTTC. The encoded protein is CASSEGPNEQFF.

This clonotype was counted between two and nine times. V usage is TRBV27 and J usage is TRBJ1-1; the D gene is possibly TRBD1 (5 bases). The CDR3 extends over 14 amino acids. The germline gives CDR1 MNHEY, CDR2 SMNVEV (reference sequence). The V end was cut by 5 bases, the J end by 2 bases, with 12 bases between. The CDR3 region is CASSPRDRNTEAFF. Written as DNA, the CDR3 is TGTGCCAGCAGTCCCCGAGACAGAAACACTGAAGCTTTCTTT.

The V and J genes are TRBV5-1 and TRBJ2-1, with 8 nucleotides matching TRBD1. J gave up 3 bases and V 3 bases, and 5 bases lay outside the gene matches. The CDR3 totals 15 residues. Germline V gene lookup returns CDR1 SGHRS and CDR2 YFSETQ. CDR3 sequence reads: CASSYRQGNYNEQFF. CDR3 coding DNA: TGCGCCAGCAGCTATAGACAGGGGAACTACAATGAGCAGTTCTTC.

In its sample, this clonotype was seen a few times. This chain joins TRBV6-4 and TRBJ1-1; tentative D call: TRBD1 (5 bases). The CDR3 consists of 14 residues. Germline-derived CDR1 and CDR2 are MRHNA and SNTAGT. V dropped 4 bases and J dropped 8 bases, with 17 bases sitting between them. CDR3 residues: CASSAAAGAAEAFF. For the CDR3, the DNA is TGTGCCAGCAGTGCCGCCGCCGGGGCCGCCGAAGCTTTCTTT.

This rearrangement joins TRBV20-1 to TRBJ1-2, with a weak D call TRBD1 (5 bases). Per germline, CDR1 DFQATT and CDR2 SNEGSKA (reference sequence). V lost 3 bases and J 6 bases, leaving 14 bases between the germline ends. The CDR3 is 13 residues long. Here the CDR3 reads CSASGRLGDGYTF. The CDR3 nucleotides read TGCAGTGCTAGCGGGCGATTGGGGGATGGCTACACCTTC.

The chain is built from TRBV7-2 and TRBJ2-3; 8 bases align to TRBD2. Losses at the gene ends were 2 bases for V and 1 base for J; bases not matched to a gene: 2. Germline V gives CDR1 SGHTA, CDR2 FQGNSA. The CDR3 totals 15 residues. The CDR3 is CASSLQLAGTDTQYF. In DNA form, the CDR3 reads TGTGCCAGCAGCTTACAACTAGCGGGCACAGATACGCAGTATTTT.

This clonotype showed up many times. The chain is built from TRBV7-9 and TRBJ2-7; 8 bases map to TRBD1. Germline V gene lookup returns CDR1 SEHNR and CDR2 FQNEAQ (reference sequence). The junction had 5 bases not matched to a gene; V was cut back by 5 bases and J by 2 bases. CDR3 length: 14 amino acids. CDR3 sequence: CASSHGQGPYEQYF. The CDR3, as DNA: TGTGCCAGCAGCCATGGACAGGGACCCTACGAGCAGTACTTC.

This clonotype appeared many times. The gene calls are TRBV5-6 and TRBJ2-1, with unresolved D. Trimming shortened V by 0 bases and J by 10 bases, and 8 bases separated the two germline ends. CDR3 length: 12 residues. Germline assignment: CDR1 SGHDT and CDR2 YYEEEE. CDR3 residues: CASSLGFGEQFF. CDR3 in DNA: TGTGCCAGCAGCTTGGGATTCGGAGAGCAGTTCTTC.

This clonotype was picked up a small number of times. The CDR3 spells CASSTRGNTYGYTF. The CDR3 DNA reads as TGTGCCAGCAGCACCAGGGGGAATACCTATGGCTACACCTTC. This chain connects TRBV28 to TRBJ1-2; 7 bases match TRBD1. The length of the CDR3 is 14 residues. Germline lookup yields CDR1 MDHEN and CDR2 SYDVKM. J was trimmed by 4 bases and V by 6 bases; bases with no gene match: 8.

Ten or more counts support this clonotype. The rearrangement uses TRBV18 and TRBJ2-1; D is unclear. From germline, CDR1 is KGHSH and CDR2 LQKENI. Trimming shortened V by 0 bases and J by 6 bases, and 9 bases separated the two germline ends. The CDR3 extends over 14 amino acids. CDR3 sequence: CASSPPPFGNEQFF. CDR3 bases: TGTGCCAGCTCACCACCCCCTTTCGGCAATGAGCAGTTCTTC.

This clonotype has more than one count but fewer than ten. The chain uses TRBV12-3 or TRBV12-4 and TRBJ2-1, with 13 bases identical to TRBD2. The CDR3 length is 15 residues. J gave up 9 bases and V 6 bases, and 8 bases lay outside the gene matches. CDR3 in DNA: TGTGCCAGCAGCTTGGGACTAGCGGGATCGGGTGAGCAGTTCTTC. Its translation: CASSLGLAGSGEQFF.

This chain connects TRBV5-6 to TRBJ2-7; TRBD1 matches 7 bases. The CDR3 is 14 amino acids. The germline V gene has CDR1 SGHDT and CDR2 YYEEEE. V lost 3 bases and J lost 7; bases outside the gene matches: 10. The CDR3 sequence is CASSSATGLGEQYF. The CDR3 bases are TGTGCCAGCAGCTCCGCGACAGGGCTGGGAGAGCAGTACTTC.

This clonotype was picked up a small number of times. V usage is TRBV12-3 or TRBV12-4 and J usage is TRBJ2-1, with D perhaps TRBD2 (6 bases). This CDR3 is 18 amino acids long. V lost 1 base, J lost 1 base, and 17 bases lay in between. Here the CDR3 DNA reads TGTGCCAGCAGTTTAGATGGTTTCTCGGGGAGGTCCTACAATGAGCAGTTCTTC. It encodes CASSLDGFSGRSYNEQFF.

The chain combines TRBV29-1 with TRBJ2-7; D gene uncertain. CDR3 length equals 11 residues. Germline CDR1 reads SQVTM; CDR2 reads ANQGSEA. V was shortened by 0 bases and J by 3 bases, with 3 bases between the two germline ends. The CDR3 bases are TGCAGCGTTGAAGATCACTACGAGCAGTACTTC. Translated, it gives CSVEDHYEQYF.

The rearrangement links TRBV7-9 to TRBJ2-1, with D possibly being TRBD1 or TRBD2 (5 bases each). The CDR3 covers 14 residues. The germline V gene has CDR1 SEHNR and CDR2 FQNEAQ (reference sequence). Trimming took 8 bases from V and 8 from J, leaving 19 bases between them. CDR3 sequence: CASGDQGVLDEQFF. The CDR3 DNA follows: TGTGCCAGCGGCGATCAGGGAGTTTTGGATGAGCAGTTCTTC.

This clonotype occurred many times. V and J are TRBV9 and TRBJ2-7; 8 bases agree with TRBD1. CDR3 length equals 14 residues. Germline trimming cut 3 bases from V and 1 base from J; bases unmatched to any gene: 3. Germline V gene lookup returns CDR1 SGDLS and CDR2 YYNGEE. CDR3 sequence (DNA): TGTGCCAGCAGCGAATGGGACAGGTCCTACGAGCAGTACTTC. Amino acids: CASSEWDRSYEQYF.

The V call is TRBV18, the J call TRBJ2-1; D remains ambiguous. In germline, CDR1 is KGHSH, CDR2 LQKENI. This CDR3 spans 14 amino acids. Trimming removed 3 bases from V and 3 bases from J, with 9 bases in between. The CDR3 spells CASSPDGLYNEQFF. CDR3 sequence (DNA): TGTGCCAGCTCACCCGATGGGCTCTACAATGAGCAGTTCTTC.

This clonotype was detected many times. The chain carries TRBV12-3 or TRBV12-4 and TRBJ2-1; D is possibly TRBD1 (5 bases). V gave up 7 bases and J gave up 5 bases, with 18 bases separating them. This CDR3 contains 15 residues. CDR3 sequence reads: CASTPRGRAHNEQFF. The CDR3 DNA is TGTGCCAGCACTCCTAGGGGAAGGGCGCACAATGAGCAGTTCTTC.

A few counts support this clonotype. DNA of the CDR3: TGTGCCAGCAGCGCCCTTGACAGCTCCTACGAGCAGTACTTC. Protein product: CASSALDSSYEQYF. The chain uses TRBV27 and TRBJ2-7; perhaps TRBD1 as D (5 bases). Germline V gene data show CDR1 as MNHEY and CDR2 as SMNVEV (reference sequence). This CDR3 is 14 amino acids long. Trimming pared 6 bases from V and 0 bases from J, leaving 12 bases between.